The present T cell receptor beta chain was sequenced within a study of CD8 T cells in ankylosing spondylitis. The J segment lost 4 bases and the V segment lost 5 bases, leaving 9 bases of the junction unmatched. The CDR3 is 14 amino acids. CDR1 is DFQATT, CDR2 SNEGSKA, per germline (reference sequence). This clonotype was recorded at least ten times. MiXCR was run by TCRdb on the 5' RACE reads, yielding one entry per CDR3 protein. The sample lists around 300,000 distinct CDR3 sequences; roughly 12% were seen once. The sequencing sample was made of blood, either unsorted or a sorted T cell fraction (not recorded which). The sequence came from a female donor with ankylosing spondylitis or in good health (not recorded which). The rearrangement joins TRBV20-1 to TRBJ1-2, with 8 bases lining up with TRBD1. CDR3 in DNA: TGCAGTGCTGGCCCAGGGGGCGTTAGCTATGGCTACACCTTC. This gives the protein CSAGPGGVSYGYTF.